These 8 T cell receptor beta chains originate from one sample sequenced in a study of T cells after yellow fever vaccination. TCRdb re-derived calls from the 5' RACE reads in MiXCR, one entry per CDR3 protein. The sample contains nearly 350,000 distinct CDR3 sequences, about 8.3% of which appear only once. The source was PBMCs, collected roughly 47 days after the first yellow fever vaccination. These receptors were taken from a man aged 18 to 29 who received the YFV17D yellow fever vaccine.

V gene TRBV19 combines with J gene TRBJ2-2; D gene uncertain. Germline-derived CDR1 and CDR2 are LNHDA and SQIVND (reference sequence). V was pared by 4 bases and J by 8 bases, with 11 bases between. The CDR3 runs 13 residues. The CDR3 region is CASSRWEMGELFF. CDR3 DNA sequence: TGTGCCAGTAGTAGATGGGAAATGGGGGAGCTGTTTTTT.

This chain connects TRBV11-1 to TRBJ2-5; the D gene could be TRBD1 or TRBD2 (5 bases each). Trimming took off 0 bases at V and 12 bases at J, with 8 bases between the two ends. Germline V gives CDR1 SGHAT, CDR2 FQDESV (reference sequence). The CDR3 covers 11 residues. CDR3 residues: CASSLAGTKYF. CDR3 sequence (DNA): TGTGCCAGCAGCTTAGCCGGGACGAAGTACTTC.

CDR3 protein: CSARPGPPSSEAFF. Written as DNA, the CDR3 is TGCAGTGCTAGACCTGGACCGCCCTCGTCTGAAGCTTTCTTT. The genes are TRBV20-1 and TRBJ1-1; D ambiguous. CDR3 length equals 14 residues. Germline values: CDR1 DFQATT, CDR2 SNEGSKA (reference sequence). V was pared by 2 bases and J by 6 bases, with 16 bases between.

The chain employs TRBV5-1 and TRBJ1-1; D gene uncertain. This CDR3 region has 17 residues. Germline loops: CDR1 SGHRS, CDR2 YFSETQ. The V and J ends lost 0 bases and 0 bases respectively, with 15 bases between them. The CDR3 is CASSLVSGPAMNTEAFF. The DNA of the CDR3 is TGCGCCAGCAGCTTGGTTTCGGGCCCCGCCATGAACACTGAAGCTTTCTTT.

The chain employs TRBV25-1 and TRBJ2-1; 13 bases are shared with TRBD2. Germline V lookup: CDR1 MGHDK, CDR2 SYGVNS. The CDR3 covers 20 residues. Germline trimming cut 2 bases from V and 4 bases from J; bases unmatched to any gene: 14. CDR3: CASSESIGTSGAPVYNEQFF. In DNA, the CDR3 is TGTGCCAGCAGTGAAAGCATCGGGACTAGCGGGGCACCCGTTTACAATGAGCAGTTCTTC. The full variable domain, completed using reference TRBV25-1 and TRBJ2-1, is EADIYQTPRYLVIGTGKKITLECSQTMGHDKMYWYQQDPGMELHLIHYSYGVNSTEKGDLSSESTVSRIRTEHFPLTLESARPSHTSQYLCASSESIGTSGAPVYNEQFFGPGTRLTVL.

V gene TRBV4-1 combines with J gene TRBJ1-3; possible D gene TRBD1, 5 bases. Trimming left V 3 bases short and J 0 bases short, with 15 bases between. The germline V gene encodes CDR1 MGHRA and CDR2 YSYEKL. The CDR3 is made up of 17 amino acids. This CDR3 is CASSQAGTVNSGNTIYF. The CDR3 nucleotides are TGCGCCAGCAGCCAGGCCGGGACGGTCAACTCTGGAAACACCATATATTTT.

The chain combines TRBV7-2 with TRBJ1-2, with 7 bases that match TRBD1. The CDR3 covers 15 residues. V lost 2 bases to trimming and J lost 6 bases; unmatched junction nucleotides: 9. Germline CDR1 SGHTA, CDR2 FQGNSA. The CDR3 here is CASSLPQLGQHGYTF. CDR3 DNA: TGTGCCAGCAGCTTACCTCAGCTGGGACAGCATGGCTACACCTTC. Together with reference TRBV7-2 and TRBJ1-2, the CDR3 gives the full variable domain: GAGVSQSPSNKVTEKGKDVELRCDPISGHTALYWYRQSLGQGLEFLIYFQGNSAPDKSGLPSDRFSAERTGGSVSTLTIQRTQQEDSAVYLCASSLPQLGQHGYTFGSGTRLTVV.

In this sample, this clonotype turned up a few times. The chain combines TRBV6-2 or TRBV6-3 with TRBJ2-1; D gene unclear. Trimming removed 0 bases from V and 4 bases from J, with 16 bases in between. The CDR3 contains 17 residues. Germline V gene lookup returns CDR1 MNHEY and CDR2 SVGEGT. CDR3 sequence reads: CASSYSISLQSYNEQFF. The CDR3 DNA sequence: TGTGCCAGCAGTTACTCGATCTCCCTCCAATCGTACAATGAGCAGTTCTTC.